The sequence of this T cell receptor (beta chain) was determined in a study of blood T cell repertoires in COVID-19. The wider study: Whether acute or convalescent, the COVID-19 samples came from the United States, Italy and Spain. The analysed material was cDNA or gDNA that came from T cells, B-cell-depleted T cells, or PBMCs.

The germline V gene encodes CDR1 LNHDA and CDR2 SQIVND (reference sequence). Trimming removed 5 bases at V and 3 bases at J, with 16 bases between. The CDR3 is made up of 15 amino acids. Original methodology: The assay estimated nucleated cells by amplifying reference gene primers. Sequencing was performed with immunoSEQ multiplex PCR; in TCRdb, only in-frame clones are kept and a portion is missing. D and trimming come from the DNA, and the V and J calls and clone size come from that table. The sample records about 49,000 clones, 70% to 85% being singletons. The sequence was obtained from a human donor in a cohort sampled during active COVID-19. This chain links TRBV19 with TRBJ1-2; D is possibly TRBD1 (5 bases). Sequenced input: peripheral blood. This CDR3 reads CASSSSAGGDYGYTF. Written as DNA, the CDR3 is TGTGCCAGTAGTTCCTCTGCGGGGGGTGACTATGGCTACACCTTC.